A selection of T cell receptor beta chains follows, all from one sample in a study of blood T cell repertoires in COVID-19. Sequenced by immunoSEQ multiplex PCR; TCRdb stores in-frame clones only, minus some. This sample has some 220,000 clones, with 70% to 90% found just once. Sequenced: peripheral blood. The receptors were sampled from a man aged 45-60 years with acute or convalescent COVID-19. The CDR3 runs from the conserved cysteine through the conserved F or W. The D gene is left open where the match is weak. Some rows mark clone size as missing; the rest say once, few, many or name a class of expanded clone.

TRBV7-9	TRBJ1-2	15	TRBD1	NA	TGTGCCAGCAGCTCGGCGGACAGGGGCGGCTATGGCTACACCTTC	CASSSADRGGYGYTF
TRBV5-8	TRBJ1-4	17	NA	NA	TGTGCCAGCAGCCCCTCCGGCGTCTCCAGGTGGTTTGAAAAACTGTTTTTT	CASSPSGVSRWFEKLFF
TRBV29-1	TRBJ1-5	12	NA	NA	TGCAGCGTACTGACACGGGGGCAGCCCCAGCATTTT	CSVLTRGQPQHF
TRBV11-3	TRBJ2-1	15	TRBD2	NA	TGTGCCAGCAGCTTTTATACTAGCGGGAACGATGAGCAGTTCTTC	CASSFYTSGNDEQFF
TRBV7-9	TRBJ1-2	16	TRBD1	few	TGTGCCAGCAGCGTATTAACCCGGACAGGGGGCTATGGCTACACCTTC	CASSVLTRTGGYGYTF
TRBV7-9	TRBJ2-5	14	TRBD2	NA	TGTGCCAGCAGATTAACCCTAGCGGGCGAGACCCAGTACTTC	CASRLTLAGETQYF
TRBV18	TRBJ1-6	13	NA	NA	TGTGCCAGCTCCCCACACCCGGGTTCACCCCTCCACTTT	CASSPHPGSPLHF
TRBV2	TRBJ1-5	13	NA	once	TGTGCCAGCAGTGAAACCCGAGATCAGCCCCAGCATTTT	CASSETRDQPQHF
TRBV2	TRBJ2-1	15	TRBD1	NA	TGTGCCAGCAGTGAAAGGGGGCTCGGGAACAATGAGCAGTTCTTC	CASSERGLGNNEQFF
TRBV12-5	TRBJ1-2	16	NA	few	TGTGCTAGTGGTTTTCCCCGAGACGGAGCTAACTATGGCTACACCTTC	CASGFPRDGANYGYTF
TRBV6-2/TRBV6-3	TRBJ1-5	18	TRBD1	NA	TGTGCCAGCAGTTACTTGTGGGGACAGGGAATGGTTCATCAGCCCCAGCATTTT	CASSYLWGQGMVHQPQHF
TRBV6-5	TRBJ1-1	12	NA	NA	TGTGCCAGCAGTTACCCTGGACAGTGGGCTTTCTTT	CASSYPGQWAFF
TRBV9	TRBJ2-2	13	NA	few	TGTGCCAGCAGCGTTACTAACACCGGGGAGCTGTTTTTT	CASSVTNTGELFF
TRBV9	TRBJ2-1	16	NA	NA	TGTGCCAGCAGCCCCCCTGGGGGGGGGCCGAACAATGAGCAGTTCTTC	CASSPPGGGPNNEQFF
TRBV5-1	TRBJ1-4	16	NA	NA	TGCGCCAGCAGCTTTACGGTTCCTGCAACTAATGAAAAACTGTTTTTT	CASSFTVPATNEKLFF
TRBV6-5	TRBJ1-5	15	NA	NA	TGTGCCAGCAACGCGCAATTCAATAGCAATCAGCCCCAGCATTTT	CASNAQFNSNQPQHF
TRBV12-3/TRBV12-4	TRBJ1-1	13	NA	NA	TGTGCCAGCAGTTTGATAGGGGGTTCATTAGCTTTCTTT	CASSLIGGSLAFF
TRBV2	TRBJ1-5	13	NA	once	TGTGCCAGCATGGGGGAGGACAATCAGCCCCAGCATTTT	CASMGEDNQPQHF
TRBV24-1	TRBJ2-3	19	TRBD1	once	TGTGCCACCAGTGATTGGGGACAGTTAGACCGAGAGAGCACAGATACGCAGTATTTT	CATSDWGQLDRESTDTQYF
TRBV19	TRBJ2-7	15	TRBD1	NA	TGTGCCAGTAGTACTCCCGGGACAGGGATCTACGAGCAGTACTTC	CASSTPGTGIYEQYF
TRBV4-1	TRBJ2-7	15	TRBD2	NA	TGCGCCAGCAGCCAAGGAGGGACTACCGATGAGGAGCAGTACTTC	CASSQGGTTDEEQYF
TRBV11-2	TRBJ1-1	17	TRBD1	NA	TGTGCCAGCAGCGCGGCACCTACAGGGGCGCTGTACACTGAAGCTTTCTTT	CASSAAPTGALYTEAFF
TRBV4-1	TRBJ2-7	15	NA	NA	TGCGCCAGCAGCCAAGATCTGGCGGCAACCTACGAGCAGTACTTC	CASSQDLAATYEQYF
TRBV4-1	TRBJ2-7	16	TRBD2	once	TGCGCCAGCAGCCAACCCACTAGCGGTCTTGCCTACGAGCAGTACTTC	CASSQPTSGLAYEQYF
TRBV6-5	TRBJ2-7	13	NA	NA	TGTGCCAGCGGGGCGACAGTCGTCCACGAGCAGTACTTC	CASGATVVHEQYF
TRBV28	TRBJ1-1	13	NA	NA	TGTGCCAGCAGTTTAGGGAGGGACACTGAAGCTTTCTTT	CASSLGRDTEAFF
TRBV5-4	TRBJ2-7	14	NA	NA	TGTGCCAGCTCTTTTATTGGGGCTGGTCGGGAGCAGTACTTC	CASSFIGAGREQYF
TRBV3-1/TRBV3-2	TRBJ2-7	15	TRBD1	NA	TGTGCCAGCAGCCAAGGGACAGGGAGCTCCTACGAGCAGTACTTC	CASSQGTGSSYEQYF
TRBV18	TRBJ2-5	15	TRBD2	few	TGTGCCAGCTCACCACTAGCGGGGAACCAAGAGACCCAGTACTTC	CASSPLAGNQETQYF
TRBV19	TRBJ2-7	15	TRBD1	NA	TGTGCCAGTAGCACCCCGCGGACAGGGTCGAACGAGCAGTACTTC	CASSTPRTGSNEQYF
TRBV5-8	TRBJ1-6	12	NA	NA	TGTGCCAGCAGCTTGGTATTTTCACCCCTCCACTTT	CASSLVFSPLHF
TRBV27	TRBJ2-7	15	NA	NA	TGTGCCAGCAGTTCCCTCTTGACAGGACTCTACGAGCAGTACTTC	CASSSLLTGLYEQYF
TRBV28	TRBJ2-7	13	NA	NA	TGTGCCAGCAGGCAGGGGGGTTCCTACGAGCAGTACTTC	CASRQGGSYEQYF
TRBV4-2	TRBJ1-3	16	NA	NA	TGTGCCAGCAGCCCGGACGCCAGGGGCTTTGGAAACACCATATATTTT	CASSPDARGFGNTIYF
TRBV7-9	TRBJ1-6	15	NA	NA	TGTGCCAGCAGCTTTCTGGCCGTCCCTAATTCACCCCTCCACTTT	CASSFLAVPNSPLHF
TRBV6-2/TRBV6-3	TRBJ1-5	14	NA	once	TGTGCCAGCAGTTGGGAGGGAGGGGATCAGCCCCAGCATTTT	CASSWEGGDQPQHF
TRBV29-1	TRBJ1-1	12	NA	NA	TGCAGCGCCGGCACACAATACACTGAAGCTTTCTTT	CSAGTQYTEAFF
TRBV6-2/TRBV6-3	TRBJ1-5	14	TRBD1	NA	TGTGCCAGCAGCTGGGACAGCCCCAATCAGCCCCAGCATTTT	CASSWDSPNQPQHF
TRBV5-1	TRBJ2-7	14	TRBD1	NA	TGCGCCAGCGGGGCAGGGGGCGACGTTTACGAGCAGTACTTC	CASGAGGDVYEQYF
TRBV28	TRBJ2-2	15	TRBD1	NA	TGTGCCAGCAGTTTACGGACAGGGGCGGGCGGGGAGCTGTTTTTT	CASSLRTGAGGELFF
TRBV10-3	TRBJ1-2	15	TRBD1	NA	TGTGCCATCAGTGAGAAGGGGGCGAGGAGTGGAGGCTACACCTTC	CAISEKGARSGGYTF
TRBV14	TRBJ2-1	17	NA	NA	TGTGCCAGCAGCCCCCGGGGGAAGACCAGCTCCTACAATGAGCAGTTCTTC	CASSPRGKTSSYNEQFF
TRBV27	TRBJ2-1	15	NA	NA	TGTGCCAGCAGTCCCCGGGACTTATCCTACAATGAGCAGTTCTTC	CASSPRDLSYNEQFF
TRBV5-6	TRBJ2-1	16	TRBD1	once	TGTGCCAGCCTGCTAAGGTTGGGACAGGGGTTTGCTGAGCAGTTCTTC	CASLLRLGQGFAEQFF
TRBV5-1	TRBJ2-5	17	NA	NA	TGCGCCAGCAGCCTCCGGACAGAATACGGGTACCAAGAGACCCAGTACTTC	CASSLRTEYGYQETQYF
TRBV11-2	TRBJ1-4	14	NA	NA	TGTGCCAGCAGCTTAGTTGGGGGGGGTGAAAAACTGTTTTTT	CASSLVGGGEKLFF
TRBV6-5	TRBJ1-2	13	TRBD1	NA	TGTGCCACCGCGACAGGGAACAACTATGGCTACACCTTC	CATATGNNYGYTF
TRBV5-1	TRBJ1-3	15	NA	once	TGCGCCAGCAGCTTGGATTGGGCGACGGGAAACACCATATATTTT	CASSLDWATGNTIYF
TRBV11-3	TRBJ2-1	14	TRBD2	NA	TGTGCCAGCAGGAGCGGGGCCACCTACAATGAGCAGTTCTTC	CASRSGATYNEQFF
TRBV1	TRBJ1-5	15	NA	NA	TGCACCAGCAGAGGCAGGGGATTCTGCCATCAGCCCCAGCATTTT	CTSRGRGFCHQPQHF
TRBV7-9	TRBJ1-5	14	NA	NA	TGTGCCAGCAGCCCAGGGAACTCCGGTCAGCCCCAGCATTTT	CASSPGNSGQPQHF
TRBV6-5	TRBJ2-5	14	NA	NA	TGTGCCAGCAGTTACTCGACTCATGAAGAGACCCAGTACTTC	CASSYSTHEETQYF
TRBV7-3	TRBJ2-6	16	NA	NA	TGTGCCAGCAGCTTAGGGGCGTACTCTGGGGCCAACGTCCTGACTTTC	CASSLGAYSGANVLTF